These 2 T cell receptor beta chains share one sample of origin, sequenced in a study of kidney transplant recipient with SARS-CoV-2 infection. TCRdb reanalysed the reads using MiXCR and keeps one entry per CDR3 protein. This table has approximately 240,000 distinct CDR3 sequences, 29% appearing once. The material sequenced was a blood sample, taken at baseline and between days 110 and 120 from a kidney transplant recipient. These receptors were obtained from a young adult male patient who had COVID-19 and was a kidney transplant recipient. Certain T cells may be donor cells from the graft.

The table lists this clonotype with a few counts. The chain uses TRBV20-1 and TRBJ2-7; a weak D match, TRBD2 (5 bases). Per the germline V gene, CDR1 is DFQATT and CDR2 is SNEGSKA (reference sequence). CDR3 size: 16 residues. The V end lost 0 bases, the J end lost 2 bases, and 17 bases lay between the germline ends. The CDR3: CSARDLGGGRPYEQYF. The CDR3 DNA reads as TGCAGTGCTAGAGATCTGGGCGGAGGTCGCCCCTACGAGCAGTACTTC.

Remarks on this clonotype: This may come from a read error, since a much larger clone is one base off. The chain joins TRBV9 to TRBJ1-2; no clear D. This CDR3 is 12 amino acids long. The V gene lost 3 bases and the J gene lost 6 bases, with 9 bases spanning the gap. Per germline, CDR1 SGDLS and CDR2 YYNGEE. For the CDR3, the DNA is TGTGCCAGCAGCGCGCTCTCCCATGGCTACACCTTC. Encoded protein: CASSALSHGYTF.